A single sample is the source of the 19 T cell receptor beta chains below, sequenced in a study of T cells in Graves' hyperthyroidism and ophthalmopathy (dated by TCRdb to the late 2010s). Libraries were prepared through multiplex PCR. TCRdb names Illumina HiSeq 2000 as the instrument used. The TCR beta CDR3 regions were amplified from the RNA transcripts. The first round of RT-PCR for the TCR CDR3 was performed with the HTBI primer set and the Qiagen OneStep RT-PCR kit. TCRdb handled the public reads itself, with Q25 trimming in fastp and clone calling in MiXCR, and kept productive beta chains. Entries that share a CDR3 protein sequence are merged under the most common genes and DNA. A total of approximately 700,000 distinct CDR3 sequences appear in this sample, nearly 45% of them only once. The ten top clones hold roughly 7.2% of the sample. The sequencing sample was made of peripheral blood or thyroid tissue (not recorded which). The receptor set was obtained from an adult man with Graves' disease, either hyperthyroidism or ophthalmopathy (not recorded which).

This clonotype occurred many times. The genes are TRBV7-9 and TRBJ1-6; D might be TRBD1 (6 bases). The V gene's germline CDR1 is SEHNR and CDR2 FQNEAQ (reference sequence). With 5 bases removed from V and 2 bases from J, the gap between germline ends came to 13 bases. The CDR3 is 16 amino acids. In DNA, the CDR3 is TGTGCCAGCAGCCGAGTACAGGGTACCTATAATTCACCCCTCCACTTT. Its protein product is CASSRVQGTYNSPLHF.

This clonotype was detected only a few times. This may arise from a read error, as a much more abundant clone is one base away. The chain is built from TRBV6-1 and TRBJ1-2; 7 bases match TRBD1. The CDR3 has 15 amino acids. Germline V gene data show CDR1 as MNHNS and CDR2 as SASEGT. Trimming cost V 3 bases and J 2 bases; bases outside gene matches: 6. CDR3 sequence: CASSEDRMGNYGYTF. The CDR3 bases are TGTGCCAGCAGTGAGGACAGGATGGGGAACTATGGCTACACCTTC.

This clonotype was seen ten or more times. The chain couples TRBV24-1 to TRBJ1-5, with D possibly TRBD1 on 5 matching bases. This CDR3 is built from 13 residues. From germline, CDR1 is KGHDR and CDR2 SFDVKD. The V end lost 4 bases, the J end lost 7 bases, and 10 bases lay between the germline ends. The CDR3: CATSEGVGQPQHF. The CDR3 region has the DNA TGTGCCACCAGTGAAGGGGTGGGGCAGCCCCAGCATTTT.

This clonotype was counted only a few times. The chain employs TRBV20-1 and TRBJ1-5; possible D gene TRBD1, 5 bases. Germline V gene data show CDR1 as DFQATT and CDR2 as SNEGSKA (reference sequence). The length of the CDR3 is 14 residues. Trimming pared 4 bases from V and 5 bases from J, leaving 15 bases between. The CDR3 loop is CSATPGGGDQPQHF. The CDR3 DNA reads as TGCAGTGCTACCCCCGGGGGTGGGGATCAGCCCCAGCATTTT.

The rearrangement links TRBV29-1 to TRBJ1-5, with D possibly being TRBD1 (5 bases). Trimming pared 5 bases from V and 2 bases from J, leaving 10 bases between. Per the germline V gene, CDR1 is SQVTM and CDR2 is ANQGSEA. The CDR3 has 13 residues. Here the CDR3 DNA reads TGCAGCGTTAAGGCGGGGGGCAATCAGCCCCAGCATTTT. It encodes CSVKAGGNQPQHF.

On this clonotype: A much larger clone lies one base from this, so it may be a read error. The CDR3 nucleotides read TGCGCCAGCAGCTTGGGGGCAGGACTTGGCTACACCTTC. This gives the protein CASSLGAGLGYTF. The gene calls are TRBV5-1 and TRBJ1-2, with D hard to call. Trimming stripped 0 bases from V and 7 bases from J, with 10 bases between. The germline CDR1 and CDR2 sequences are SGHRS and YFSETQ. The CDR3 has 13 residues.

The chain has TRBV20-1 and TRBJ1-6; perhaps TRBD1 as D (6 bases). The CDR3 has 15 residues. The V end lost 0 bases, the J end lost 7 bases, and 13 bases lay between the germline ends. CDR1 is DFQATT, CDR2 SNEGSKA, per germline (reference sequence). Written as DNA, the CDR3 is TGCAGTGCTAGAGAACAGGGTTCCGACAATTCACCCCTCCACTTT. This sequence encodes CSAREQGSDNSPLHF.

This clonotype has ten or more counts. The rearrangement uses TRBV10-2 and TRBJ1-5, with D tentatively TRBD1 (5 bases). The CDR3 covers 15 residues. Germline V gene lookup returns CDR1 WSHSY and CDR2 SAAADI. The V and J ends lost 4 bases and 0 bases respectively, with 10 bases between them. In DNA, the CDR3 is TGCGCCAGCAGTGTATCGGGGGGTAGCAATCAGCCCCAGCATTTT. Translation gives CASSVSGGSNQPQHF.

The chain has TRBV6-5 and TRBJ1-6, with unresolved D. In germline, CDR1 is MNHEY, CDR2 SVGAGI. The CDR3 totals 15 residues. Trimming pared 1 base from V and 8 bases from J, leaving 12 bases between. CDR3 nucleotide sequence: TGTGCCAGCAGTTACTACACGTCGGGTGATTCACCCCTCCACTTT. Its protein product is CASSYYTSGDSPLHF.

The CDR3 loop reads CASSLGGAQNNSPLHF. The CDR3 DNA follows: TGTGCCAGCAGTTTAGGGGGGGCGCAGAATAATTCACCCCTCCACTTT. This chain connects TRBV12-3 or TRBV12-4 to TRBJ1-6; possible D gene TRBD1, 6 bases. The CDR3 sequence is 16 residues long. Deletions cut 1 base from V and 5 bases from J, with 12 bases between.

This clonotype showed up many times. This chain links TRBV6-1 with TRBJ1-5, with D possibly being TRBD1 (6 bases). Trimming took 6 bases from V and 2 from J, leaving 11 bases between them. This CDR3 is built from 14 residues. CDR1 is MNHNS and CDR2 is SASEGT in the germline V gene. The CDR3: CASSPQGRNQPQHF. The DNA of the CDR3 is TGTGCCAGCAGCCCACAGGGACGCAATCAGCCCCAGCATTTT.

This clonotype was seen repeatedly, ten times or more. The chain uses TRBV20-1 and TRBJ1-1, with unresolved D. The germline CDR1 and CDR2 sequences are DFQATT and SNEGSKA (reference sequence). V lost 3 bases, J lost 5 bases, and 4 bases lay in between. CDR3 length: 10 residues. CDR3 in DNA: TGCAGTGCTAGCGTAACTGAAGCTTTCTTT. Translation: CSASVTEAFF.

This clonotype has more than one count but fewer than ten. The chain recombines TRBV2 with TRBJ1-2; TRBD1 agrees at 7 bases. With V trimmed by 7 bases and J by 1 base, 9 bases remained unmatched. Germline V CDR1 and CDR2: SNHLY, FYNNEI. The CDR3 loop spans 15 amino acids. The CDR3 DNA sequence: TGTGCCAGCATTGTCACCGGGACAGTTAACTATGGCTACACCTTC. Its protein is CASIVTGTVNYGYTF.

Ten or more counts support this clonotype. The chain carries TRBV2 and TRBJ1-2; D possibly corresponds to TRBD1 (6 bases). The germline V gene has CDR1 SNHLY and CDR2 FYNNEI. V was trimmed by 4 bases and J by 4 bases, leaving 16 bases between them. This CDR3 is built from 15 residues. CDR3 in amino acids: CASSVFGGQGYGYTF. DNA for the CDR3: TGTGCCAGCAGTGTGTTCGGGGGGCAGGGCTATGGCTACACCTTC.

V usage is TRBV7-3 and J usage is TRBJ1-2, with TRBD1 matching over 9 bases. Trimming cost V 0 bases and J 8 bases; bases outside gene matches: 4. The CDR3 extends over 14 amino acids. Germline values: CDR1 SGHTA, CDR2 FQGTGA. In DNA, the CDR3 is TGTGCCAGCAGCTTAACACAGGGGGCGGGAGGCTACACCTTC. It codes for CASSLTQGAGGYTF.

The chain links TRBV12-3 or TRBV12-4 to TRBJ1-3; the match to TRBD1 covers 8 bases. This CDR3 has 16 amino acids. The ends lost 2 bases at V and 3 bases at J; junction bases unmatched: 6. CDR3: CASSLIAGGDGNTIYF. CDR3 bases: TGTGCCAGCAGTTTAATAGCAGGGGGCGATGGAAACACCATATATTTT.

The CDR3 DNA follows: TGTGCCAGCCCCGCGCGGGAGAATGAGTACTTC. It yields the protein CASPARENEYF. The chain joins TRBV2 to TRBJ2-7; 7 bases are a match to TRBD2. The germline V gene has CDR1 SNHLY and CDR2 FYNNEI. V lost 8 bases to trimming and J lost 11 bases; unmatched junction nucleotides: 9. The CDR3 is made up of 11 amino acids.

This clonotype was found a few times. The chain joins TRBV7-8 to TRBJ2-7, with a weak D call TRBD2 (5 bases). The CDR3 runs 15 residues. V shed 2 bases and J shed 2 bases, with 13 bases lying between them. Germline V gene data show CDR1 as SGHVS and CDR2 as FQNEAQ. The CDR3 bases are TGTGCCAGCAGCTTACGGGAAGATATTACCTACGAGCAGTACTTC. Translating gives CASSLREDITYEQYF.

The table lists this clonotype with many counts. V gene TRBV2 combines with J gene TRBJ1-6, with D tentatively TRBD1 (6 bases). The CDR3 totals 15 residues. CDR1 SNHLY and CDR2 FYNNEI come from the germline V gene. The V end was cut by 3 bases, the J end by 10 bases, with 16 bases between. CDR3 in DNA: TGTGCCAGCAGTGACAGGGGTTGGGTCAACTCACCCCTCCACTTT. Its protein is CASSDRGWVNSPLHF.